A single sample is the source of the 9 T cell receptor beta chains below, sequenced in a study of control samples from healthy donors and cancer patients. Only in-frame clones appear in the TCRdb table, and some are missing; sequencing was by immunoSEQ multiplex PCR. The profile shows about 120,000 clones, 89% of them singletons. The specimen sequenced was blood. The source is a man aged 50 to 59 in good health.

The chain recombines TRBV5-1 with TRBJ2-7, with 8 bases lining up with TRBD1. In germline, CDR1 is SGHRS, CDR2 YFSETQ. The CDR3 spans 13 residues. Trimming removed 7 bases from V and 11 bases from J; junction bases left unmatched: 14. The CDR3 sequence is CASGETGETMEYF. The CDR3 nucleotides read TGCGCCAGCGGGGAGACAGGGGAGACGATGGAGTACTTC.

This chain uses TRBV2 with TRBJ1-6; 9 bases line up with TRBD1. The CDR3 runs to 16 residues. Germline-derived CDR1 and CDR2 are SNHLY and FYNNEI. V trimming: 7 bases; J trimming: 7 bases; junction bases outside the gene matches: 11. CDR3 coding DNA: TGTGCCAGCATACCTGGGACAGGGAGATCGAATTCACCCCTCCACTTT. Translating gives CASIPGTGRSNSPLHF.

The rearrangement joins TRBV3-1 (or the pseudogene TRBV3-2) to TRBJ2-7; D uncertain. CDR1 is LGHDT, CDR2 YNNKEL, per germline (reference sequence). V was clipped by 0 bases and J by 3 bases, with 15 bases between them. The CDR3 is 16 amino acids. The CDR3 DNA sequence: TGTGCCAGCAGCCAAGATTTAGCAGGTACCTACTACGAGCAGTACTTC. Protein product: CASSQDLAGTYYEQYF.

The chain joins TRBV27 to TRBJ1-2, with TRBD1 as a possible D gene (5 bases). CDR3 length equals 12 residues. V was shortened by 10 bases and J by 4 bases, with 13 bases between the two germline ends. CDR1 MNHEY and CDR2 SMNVEV come from the germline V gene (reference sequence). The CDR3 here is CATRAQGYGYTF. DNA for the CDR3: TGTGCCACCAGGGCTCAGGGCTATGGCTACACCTTC.

The sample holds a few counts of this clone. The J gene is TRBJ1-1, the V gene TRBV3-1 (or the pseudogene TRBV3-2); D uncertain. Trimming cost V 4 bases and J 5 bases, with 14 bases left between them. The CDR3 contains 14 residues. Germline assignment: CDR1 LGHDT and CDR2 YNNKEL (reference sequence). CDR3 sequence: CASSLSPGGTEAFF. DNA for the CDR3: TGTGCCAGCAGCCTAAGCCCAGGTGGTACTGAAGCTTTCTTT.

This clone was observed a single time. This chain links TRBV6-1 with TRBJ2-7; 10 nucleotides line up with TRBD1. CDR3 length equals 14 residues. Germline V lookup: CDR1 MNHNS, CDR2 SASEGT. The junction had 11 bases not matched to a gene; V was cut back by 3 bases and J by 12 bases. As DNA, the CDR3 is TGTGCCAGCAGTGACCCGGGACAGGGGATGAACTTGTACTTC. Translating gives CASSDPGQGMNLYF.

Comments on this clone: An end of the junction differs from the germline gene, which may be a read error. The chain combines TRBV5-6 with TRBJ2-5, with TRBD1 matching 7 bases. CDR1 is SGHDT and CDR2 is YYEEEE in the germline V gene. The CDR3 is 14 amino acids. The CDR3 DNA reads TGTGCCAGCACCTTGGGGACAGTCCAAGAGACCCAGTACTTC. It codes for CASTLGTVQETQYF.

The chain couples TRBV4-1 to TRBJ1-1, with D uncertain. Germline V gene sequence: CDR1 MGHRA, CDR2 YSYEKL. V lost 2 bases to trimming and J lost 1 base, with 2 bases between them. The CDR3 spans 12 residues. CDR3 protein: CASSQRNTEAFF. In DNA form, the CDR3 reads TGCGCCAGCAGCCAACGGAACACTGAAGCTTTCTTT.

As for this clone: The junction and the germline gene differ at one end; a read error may be behind it. CDR3 region: CASSDSQGFGTEAFF. CDR3 DNA: TGTGCCAGCAGTGACTCACAGGGATTTGGCACTGAAGCTTTCTTT. This chain uses TRBV6-2 or TRBV6-3 with TRBJ1-1; possibly TRBD1 for D (6 bases). The V gene's germline CDR1 is MNHEY and CDR2 SVGEGT. The CDR3 consists of 15 residues.